Listed below are T cell receptor beta chains from one sample, sequenced in a study of T cells in Graves' hyperthyroidism and ophthalmopathy. MiXCR was run by TCRdb on the multiplex PCR reads, yielding one entry per CDR3 protein. The table records approximately 430,000 distinct CDR3 sequences, roughly 14% of them present only once. The sample consisted of blood. The source of these receptors is a man between 18 and 35 years old with Graves' ophthalmopathy. Both conserved end residues are trimmed from each CDR3. Each record gives: CDR3 length, V gene, CDR3 protein.

>14|TRBV19
ASSIGGQGSSYEQY
>13|TRBV7-9
ASSFWGVSTDTQY
>12|TRBV5-1
ASSPGQYQVTQY
>12|TRBV10-2
ASSAGRGTYEQY
>13|TRBV7-2
ASSLNAGRAREQF
>11|TRBV11-2
ASSQDRGREQY
>14|TRBV7-2
ASSSHWTGGAETQY
>12|TRBV5-1
ASSFTGGDRGYT
>14|TRBV3-1
ASSQLWGTNTGELF
>13|TRBV7-2
ASSLAASGAYEQY
>13|TRBV7-9
ASKKESGLNTEAF
>13|TRBV5-1
ASSLVGQGTDTQY
>12|TRBV27
ASRVQGSDYGYT
>12|TRBV20-1
SAKWYGDTGELF
>13|TRBV29-1
SVELLNPPGYGYT
>12|TRBV5-5
ASSLGAALNIQY
>9|TRBV24-1
ATRGSYEQY
>11|TRBV19
ASSHFEGNEAF
>12|TRBV6-1
ASSYGGETGELF
>12|TRBV20-1
SAIFFTGGTEAF
>14|TRBV24-1
ATSDLQSGSNNEQF
>13|TRBV10-2
ASSEWWEATGELF
>15|TRBV30
AWSVGAGRTFIQPQH
>13|TRBV6-6
ASSYTGTGTYGYT
>12|TRBV10-3
AIRDNGRNTEAF
>12|TRBV15
ATSFSGQGNEQF
>15|TRBV30
AWTRGDTSWRYNEQF
>16|TRBV11-2
ASSLRGLGLAEQETQY
>10|TRBV10-3
ATREASYEQY
>12|TRBV11-3
ASRQRGAYNEQF
>11|TRBV7-9
ASSSGTGNEQF
>13|TRBV4-1
ASSQVLGNQETQY
>12|TRBV20-1
SASLSSRGGELF
>12|TRBV6-9
ASSWGREEGELF
>12|TRBV19
ASSKPGYPIGAF
>13|TRBV5-1
ASTPLTSGYNEQF
>12|TRBV20-1
SASRTDLQETQY